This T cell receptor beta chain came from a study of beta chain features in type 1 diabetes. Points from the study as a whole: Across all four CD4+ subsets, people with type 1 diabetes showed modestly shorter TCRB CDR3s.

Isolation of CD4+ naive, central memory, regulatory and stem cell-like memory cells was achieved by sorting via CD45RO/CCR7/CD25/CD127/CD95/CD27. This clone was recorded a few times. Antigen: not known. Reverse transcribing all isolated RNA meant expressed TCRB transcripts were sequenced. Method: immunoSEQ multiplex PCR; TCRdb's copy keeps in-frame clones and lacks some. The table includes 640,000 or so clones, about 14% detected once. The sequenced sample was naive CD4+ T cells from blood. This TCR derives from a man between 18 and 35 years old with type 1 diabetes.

This CDR3 reads CASSYEVSEQYF. DNA of the CDR3: TGTGCCAGCAGCTATGAGGTCTCCGAGCAGTACTTC. The rearrangement uses TRBV7-2 and TRBJ2-7; no definite D call. Trimming took off 4 bases at V and 6 bases at J, with 10 bases between the two ends. Germline assignment: CDR1 SGHTA and CDR2 FQGNSA. This CDR3 comprises 12 residues.